Below, one T cell receptor (beta chain) is given with its context. The sample belongs to a study of blood T cell repertoires in COVID-19. As for the study in general: Samples representing acute and convalescent COVID-19 were sourced from the United States, Italy and Spain. Nucleic acid was either cDNA or gDNA, and it came from T cells, B-cell-depleted T cells, or PBMCs.

Under the authors' procedure: Reference gene primer amplification gave nucleated cell count estimates. This table comes from immunoSEQ multiplex PCR, and its TCRdb copy is limited to in-frame clones, with some not included. V, J and clone size derive from that table, while D and trimming were established from the DNA sequence. The sample holds roughly 300,000 clones, approximately 93% seen once. Seattle's enrolled individuals joined amid active infection and were then monitored longitudinally. The CDR3 is 12 amino acids. V lost 7 bases and J lost 4, with 10 bases in between. CDR1 and CDR2 from the germline V gene are SNHLY and FYNNEI.

The receptor's source is a woman younger than 45 with COVID-19, enrolled during active disease. The V call is TRBV2, the J call TRBJ1-1; D unresolved. The sample taken for sequencing was peripheral blood. In DNA form, the CDR3 reads TGTGCCAGCACCGTGACACCCACTGAAGCTTTCTTT. Protein sequence: CASTVTPTEAFF.